This entry features one T cell receptor (beta chain) sequence. Antigen unknown. This sample was taken from a study of CD8+ T cells in alopecia areata. Study-level information: Twice daily, treated patients received 5 to 10 mg of oral tofacitinib.

It was cDNA, reverse transcribed from extracted RNA, that served as the sequencing template. The table came from immunoSEQ multiplex PCR; TCRdb's copy has only in-frame clones and leaves some out. The sample contains 250,000 or so clones, 67% of which appear only once. Overall study findings and caveats: Clonality exceeded that of normal scalp in lesional scalp, most notably in alopecia totalis/universalis. Scalp specimens additionally yield sequences from normal skin's resident alphabeta T cells.

Germline-derived CDR1 and CDR2 are SGHRS and YFSETQ. Trimming shortened V by 0 bases and J by 4 bases, and 14 bases separated the two germline ends. CDR3 size: 16 residues. The sequenced sample was CD4+ T cells sorted from blood, obtained at week 0. The receptor was isolated from a human donor with alopecia areata. The chain has TRBV5-1 and TRBJ2-1; D may be TRBD1 (6 bases). CDR3 coding DNA: TGCGCCAGCAGCTTGGTTGGGGGCCCCCAATACAATGAGCAGTTCTTC. This codes for CASSLVGGPQYNEQFF.